This T cell receptor (beta chain) stems from a study of blood T cell repertoires in COVID-19. Patients in Seattle were enrolled during active infection, then followed longitudinally. This CDR3 is 17 amino acids long. Trimming took off 0 bases at V and 6 bases at J, with 19 bases between the two ends. Per germline, CDR1 SGDLS and CDR2 YYNGEE. Original data processing: By means of reference gene primer amplification, nucleated cell counts were estimated. Using immunoSEQ multiplex PCR, the repertoire was profiled, and TCRdb retains in-frame clones only, with some absent. The V and J calls and clone size were taken over from that table, and D and trimming were inferred from the DNA. The repertoire includes about 440,000 clones, about 91% of them detected once, and 10% to 15% sits in the top ten.

This clonotype originated in a woman aged 45-65 years with COVID-19, enrolled during active disease. Sequencing used peripheral blood. J is TRBJ2-1 and V is TRBV9; D perhaps matches TRBD1 (5 bases). CDR3 in amino acids: CASSVATAIYASNEQFF. The CDR3 DNA follows: TGTGCCAGCAGCGTAGCGACAGCTATTTATGCTTCCAATGAGCAGTTCTTC.